This TCR beta chain is from a study of CD8 T cells in ankylosing spondylitis. Whole-study findings and limits: Earlier work had already found some motif variants in reactive arthritis synovial fluid and blood. There was reportedly significant enrichment of clones that were disease-linked in matched ankylosing spondylitis synovial fluid. The study identified a TCR beta motif of roughly eight highly homologous variants that appeared characteristic of ankylosing spondylitis blood.

Germline CDR1 SGHRS, CDR2 YFSETQ. The CDR3 contains 15 residues. V gave up 4 bases and J gave up 2 bases, with 13 bases separating them. This clonotype has at least ten counts. The antigen remains undetermined. The TCR beta libraries were generated through quantitative 5'-RACE incorporating molecular barcodes. TCRdb fed the 5' RACE reads into MiXCR, producing one record per CDR3 protein. Of roughly 130,000 distinct CDR3 sequences listed, about 6.4% are singletons. The clonotype originates from a male donor with ankylosing spondylitis or in good health (not recorded which). Sequenced: blood, either unsorted or a sorted T cell fraction (not recorded which). The chain joins TRBV5-1 to TRBJ1-3; maybe TRBD1 (5 bases). CDR3: CASSPGQGPGNTIYF. The CDR3 DNA reads as TGCGCCAGCAGCCCAGGCCAGGGTCCTGGAAACACCATATATTTT.